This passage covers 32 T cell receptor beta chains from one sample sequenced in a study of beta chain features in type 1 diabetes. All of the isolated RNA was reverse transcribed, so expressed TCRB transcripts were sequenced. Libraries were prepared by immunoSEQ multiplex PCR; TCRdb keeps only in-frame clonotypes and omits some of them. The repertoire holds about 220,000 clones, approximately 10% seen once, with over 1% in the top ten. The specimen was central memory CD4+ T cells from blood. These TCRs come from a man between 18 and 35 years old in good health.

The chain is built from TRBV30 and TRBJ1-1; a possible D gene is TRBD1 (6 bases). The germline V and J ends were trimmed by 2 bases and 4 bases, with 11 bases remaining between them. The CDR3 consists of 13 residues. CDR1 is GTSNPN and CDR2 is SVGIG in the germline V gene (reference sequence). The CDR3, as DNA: TGTGCCTGGAGTCATACAGGGATCACTGAAGCTTTCTTT. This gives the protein CAWSHTGITEAFF.

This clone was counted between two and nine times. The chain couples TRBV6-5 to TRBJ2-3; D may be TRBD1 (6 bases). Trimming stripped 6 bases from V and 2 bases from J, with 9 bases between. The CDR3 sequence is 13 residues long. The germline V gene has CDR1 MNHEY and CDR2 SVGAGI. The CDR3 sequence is CASSRGLTDTQYF. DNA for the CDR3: TGTGCCAGCAGCAGGGGTCTCACAGATACGCAGTATTTT.

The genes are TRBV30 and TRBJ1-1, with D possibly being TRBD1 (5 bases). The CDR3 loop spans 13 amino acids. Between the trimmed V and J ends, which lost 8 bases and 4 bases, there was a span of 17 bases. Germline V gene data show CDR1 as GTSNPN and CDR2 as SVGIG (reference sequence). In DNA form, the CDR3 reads TGTGCCATGGAGTCGGGGCGAGGCACTGAAGCTTTCTTT. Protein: CAMESGRGTEAFF.

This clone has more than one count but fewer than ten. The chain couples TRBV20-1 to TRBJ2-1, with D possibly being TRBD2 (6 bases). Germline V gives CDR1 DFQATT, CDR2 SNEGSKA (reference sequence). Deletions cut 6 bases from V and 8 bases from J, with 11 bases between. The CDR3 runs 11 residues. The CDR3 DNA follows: TGCAGTGCCCTAGTAGCGGATGAGCAGTTCTTC. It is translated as CSALVADEQFF.

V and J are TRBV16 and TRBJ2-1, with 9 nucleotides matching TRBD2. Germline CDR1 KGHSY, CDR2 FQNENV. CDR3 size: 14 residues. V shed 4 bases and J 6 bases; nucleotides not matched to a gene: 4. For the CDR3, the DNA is TGTGCCAGCAGCCCGAGCGGGAGGTCCAATGAGCAGTTCTTC. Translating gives CASSPSGRSNEQFF. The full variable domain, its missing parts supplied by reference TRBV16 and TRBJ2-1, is GEEVAQTPKHLVRGEGQKAKLYCAPIKGHSYVFWYQQVLKNEFKFLISFQNENVFDETGMPKERFSAKCLPNSPCSLEIQATKLEDSAVYFCASSPSGRSNEQFFGPGTRLTVL.

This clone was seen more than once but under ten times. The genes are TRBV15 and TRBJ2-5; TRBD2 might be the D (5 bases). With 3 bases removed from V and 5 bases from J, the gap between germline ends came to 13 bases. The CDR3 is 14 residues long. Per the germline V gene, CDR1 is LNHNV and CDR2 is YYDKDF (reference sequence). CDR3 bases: TGTGCCACCAGCAGGGGCGGGCGATCGGAGACCCAGTACTTC. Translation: CATSRGGRSETQYF.

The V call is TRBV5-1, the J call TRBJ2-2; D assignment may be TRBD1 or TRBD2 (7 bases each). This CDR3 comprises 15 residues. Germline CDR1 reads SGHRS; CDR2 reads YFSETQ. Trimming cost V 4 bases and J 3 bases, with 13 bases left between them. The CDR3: CASSAGDSHTGELFF. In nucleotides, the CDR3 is TGCGCCAGCAGCGCGGGGGACAGCCACACCGGGGAGCTGTTTTTT.

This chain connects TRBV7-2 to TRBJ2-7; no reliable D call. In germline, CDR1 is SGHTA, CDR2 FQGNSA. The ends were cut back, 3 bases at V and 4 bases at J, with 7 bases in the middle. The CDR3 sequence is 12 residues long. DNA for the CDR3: TGTGCCAGCAGCTTGGCAATGTACGAGCAGTACTTC. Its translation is CASSLAMYEQYF.

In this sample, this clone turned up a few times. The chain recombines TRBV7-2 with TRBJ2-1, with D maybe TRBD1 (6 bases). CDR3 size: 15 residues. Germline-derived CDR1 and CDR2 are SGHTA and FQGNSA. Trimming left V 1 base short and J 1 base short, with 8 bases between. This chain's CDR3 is CASSLGGGSYNEQFF. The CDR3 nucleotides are TGTGCCAGCAGCTTAGGAGGGGGTTCCTACAATGAGCAGTTCTTC.

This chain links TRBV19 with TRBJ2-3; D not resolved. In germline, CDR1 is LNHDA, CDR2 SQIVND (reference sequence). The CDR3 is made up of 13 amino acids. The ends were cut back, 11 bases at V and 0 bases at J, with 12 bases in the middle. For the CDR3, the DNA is TGTGCCGGACGGGCATCTAGCACAGATACGCAGTATTTT. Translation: CAGRASSTDTQYF.

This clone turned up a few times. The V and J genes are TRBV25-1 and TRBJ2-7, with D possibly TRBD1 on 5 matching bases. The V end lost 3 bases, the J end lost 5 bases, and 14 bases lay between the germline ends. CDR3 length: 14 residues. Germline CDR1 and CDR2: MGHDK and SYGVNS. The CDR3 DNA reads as TGTGCCAGCAGTGAGCAGGGTCGTGGTCACGAGCAGTACTTC. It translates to CASSEQGRGHEQYF.

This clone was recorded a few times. As DNA, the CDR3 is TGTGCCACCAGCAGGCGGAGGGCCCAGAGCACAGATACGCAGTATTTT. The encoded protein is CATSRRRAQSTDTQYF. The chain is built from TRBV15 and TRBJ2-3; D is possibly TRBD2 (6 bases). From germline, CDR1 is LNHNV and CDR2 YYDKDF (reference sequence). V was pared by 3 bases and J by 0 bases, with 13 bases between. The CDR3 totals 16 residues.

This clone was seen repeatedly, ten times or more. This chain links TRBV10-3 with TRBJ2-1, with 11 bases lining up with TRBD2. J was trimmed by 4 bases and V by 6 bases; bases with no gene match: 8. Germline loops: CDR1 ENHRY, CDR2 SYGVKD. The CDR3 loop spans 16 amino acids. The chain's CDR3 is CAIRDLAGGGYNEQFF. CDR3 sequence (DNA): TGTGCCATCAGAGATCTAGCGGGAGGCGGGTACAATGAGCAGTTCTTC.

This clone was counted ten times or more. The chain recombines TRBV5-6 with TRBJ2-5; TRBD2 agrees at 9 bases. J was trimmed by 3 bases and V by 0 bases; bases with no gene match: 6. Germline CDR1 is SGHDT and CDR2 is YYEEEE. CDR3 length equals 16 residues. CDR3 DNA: TGTGCCAGCAGCTTGGAAGTAGCGGGAGAAGAAGAGACCCAGTACTTC. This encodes CASSLEVAGEEETQYF.

CDR3 coding DNA: TGTGCCAGCAGCCTTGACCTTTCCAACAGGGGGGAGACCCAGTACTTC. Translation: CASSLDLSNRGETQYF. The chain recombines TRBV7-9 with TRBJ2-5; 8 nucleotides align to TRBD1. Germline CDR1 and CDR2: SEHNR and FQNEAQ (reference sequence). The CDR3 runs 16 residues. J was trimmed by 5 bases and V by 5 bases; bases with no gene match: 13.

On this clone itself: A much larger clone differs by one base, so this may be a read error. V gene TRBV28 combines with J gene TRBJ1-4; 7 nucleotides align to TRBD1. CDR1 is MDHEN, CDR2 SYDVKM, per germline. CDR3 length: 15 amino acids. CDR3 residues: CSSSALRGANEKLFF. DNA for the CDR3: TGTTCCAGCAGTGCCCTCAGGGGGGCGAACGAAAAACTGTTTTTT.

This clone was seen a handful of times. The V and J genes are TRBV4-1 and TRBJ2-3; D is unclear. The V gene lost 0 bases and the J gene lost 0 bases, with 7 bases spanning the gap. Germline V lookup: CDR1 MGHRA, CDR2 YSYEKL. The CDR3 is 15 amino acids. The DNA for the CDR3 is TGCGCCAGCAGCCAAGATATAGGGAGCACAGATACGCAGTATTTT. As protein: CASSQDIGSTDTQYF.

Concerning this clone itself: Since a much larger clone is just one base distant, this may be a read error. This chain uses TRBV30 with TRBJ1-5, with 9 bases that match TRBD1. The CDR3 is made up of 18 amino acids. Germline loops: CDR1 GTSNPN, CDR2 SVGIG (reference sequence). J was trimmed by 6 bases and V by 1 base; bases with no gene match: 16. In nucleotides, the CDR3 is TGTGCCTGGAGTGGGTCGTTTGGGGGACAGGGACCAAGTCAGCCCCAGCATTTT. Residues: CAWSGSFGGQGPSQPQHF.

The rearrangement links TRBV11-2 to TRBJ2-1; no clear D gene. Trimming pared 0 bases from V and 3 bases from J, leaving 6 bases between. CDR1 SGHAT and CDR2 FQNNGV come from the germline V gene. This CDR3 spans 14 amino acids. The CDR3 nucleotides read TGTGCCAGCAGCTTAGATCTGGGCTACAATGAGCAGTTCTTC. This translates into CASSLDLGYNEQFF.

This chain's CDR3 is CASSLMGSYNEQFF. CDR3 nucleotides: TGTGCCAGCAGCTTGATGGGATCCTACAATGAGCAGTTCTTC. This chain links TRBV7-2 with TRBJ2-1, with D unresolved. V lost 3 bases, J lost 1 base, and 7 bases lay in between. Germline lookup yields CDR1 SGHTA and CDR2 FQGNSA. CDR3 size: 14 residues.

The CDR3 here is CASSITSESYEQYF. The CDR3 nucleotides are TGTGCCAGTAGTATCACTAGCGAATCCTACGAGCAGTACTTC. This chain joins TRBV19 and TRBJ2-7, with 7 bases matching TRBD2. The trim removed 3 bases at V and 1 base at J, leaving 3 bases unmatched. Germline assignment: CDR1 LNHDA and CDR2 SQIVND (reference sequence). This CDR3 has 14 amino acids.

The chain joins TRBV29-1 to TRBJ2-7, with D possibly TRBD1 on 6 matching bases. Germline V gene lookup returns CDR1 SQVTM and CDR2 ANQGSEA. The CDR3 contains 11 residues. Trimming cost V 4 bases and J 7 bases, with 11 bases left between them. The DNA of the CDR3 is TGCAGCGTTGCGTCAGGGGTTGAGCAGTACTTC. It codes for CSVASGVEQYF.

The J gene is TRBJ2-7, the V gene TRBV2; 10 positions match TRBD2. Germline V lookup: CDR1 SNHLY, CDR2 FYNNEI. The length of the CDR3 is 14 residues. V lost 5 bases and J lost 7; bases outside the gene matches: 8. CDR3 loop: CASSSGRAGGEQYF. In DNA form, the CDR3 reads TGTGCCAGCAGTAGCGGGAGGGCCGGGGGTGAGCAGTACTTC.

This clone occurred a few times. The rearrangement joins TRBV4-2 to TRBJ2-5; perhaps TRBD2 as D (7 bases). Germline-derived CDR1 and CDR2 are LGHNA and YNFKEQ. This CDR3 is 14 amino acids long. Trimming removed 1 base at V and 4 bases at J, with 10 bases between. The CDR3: CASSQAGGGETQYF. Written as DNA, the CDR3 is TGTGCCAGCAGCCAAGCGGGGGGCGGAGAGACCCAGTACTTC.

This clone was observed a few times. The DNA for the CDR3 is TGCGCCAGCAGCCAAGCGTGGGAGGACAGAATGAACACTGAAGCTTTCTTT. This encodes CASSQAWEDRMNTEAFF. The chain couples TRBV4-1 to TRBJ1-1; D is perhaps TRBD1 (6 bases). The V gene's germline CDR1 is MGHRA and CDR2 YSYEKL. Trimming stripped 1 base from V and 0 bases from J, with 15 bases between. The CDR3 extends over 17 amino acids.

The CDR3 reads CASSLVGGNNYGYTF. CDR3 coding DNA: TGTGCCAGCAGCCTCGTGGGCGGAAATAACTATGGCTACACCTTC. The chain recombines TRBV7-3 with TRBJ1-2, with D unclear. This CDR3 comprises 15 residues. Germline CDR1 reads SGHTA; CDR2 reads FQGTGA. Trimming left V 5 bases short and J 1 base short, with 14 bases between.

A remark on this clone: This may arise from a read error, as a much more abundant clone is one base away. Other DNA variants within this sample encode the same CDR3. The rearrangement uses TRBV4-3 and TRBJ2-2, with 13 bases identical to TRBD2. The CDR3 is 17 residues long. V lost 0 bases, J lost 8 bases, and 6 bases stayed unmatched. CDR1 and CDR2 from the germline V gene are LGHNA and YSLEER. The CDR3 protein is CASSQDGLAGVGGELFF. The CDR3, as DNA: TGCGCCAGCAGCCAAGATGGACTAGCGGGAGTAGGAGGGGAGCTGTTTTTT.

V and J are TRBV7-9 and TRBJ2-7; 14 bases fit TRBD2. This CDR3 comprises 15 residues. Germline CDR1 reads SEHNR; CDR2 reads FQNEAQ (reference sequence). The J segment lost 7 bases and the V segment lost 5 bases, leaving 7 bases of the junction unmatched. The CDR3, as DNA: TGTGCCAGCAGCCGGGGACTAGCGGGAGTCAGAGAGCAGTACTTC. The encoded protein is CASSRGLAGVREQYF.

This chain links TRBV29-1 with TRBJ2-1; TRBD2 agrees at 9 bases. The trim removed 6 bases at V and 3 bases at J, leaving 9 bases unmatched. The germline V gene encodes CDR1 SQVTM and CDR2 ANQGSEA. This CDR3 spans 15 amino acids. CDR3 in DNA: TGCAGCGTAGCGGAACTAGCGGGTGACTACAATGAGCAGTTCTTC. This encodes CSVAELAGDYNEQFF.

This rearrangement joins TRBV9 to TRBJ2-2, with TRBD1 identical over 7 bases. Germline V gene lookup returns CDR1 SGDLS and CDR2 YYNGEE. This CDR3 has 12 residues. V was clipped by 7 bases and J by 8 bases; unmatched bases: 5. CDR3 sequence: CASRQGSGELFF. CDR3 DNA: TGTGCCAGCCGACAGGGATCTGGGGAGCTGTTTTTT.

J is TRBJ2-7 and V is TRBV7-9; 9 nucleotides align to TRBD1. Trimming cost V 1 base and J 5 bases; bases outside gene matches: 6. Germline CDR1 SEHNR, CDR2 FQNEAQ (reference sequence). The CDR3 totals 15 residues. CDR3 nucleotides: TGTGCCAGCAGCTTAGTGGGACAGGGTATCCACGAGCAGTACTTC. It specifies CASSLVGQGIHEQYF.

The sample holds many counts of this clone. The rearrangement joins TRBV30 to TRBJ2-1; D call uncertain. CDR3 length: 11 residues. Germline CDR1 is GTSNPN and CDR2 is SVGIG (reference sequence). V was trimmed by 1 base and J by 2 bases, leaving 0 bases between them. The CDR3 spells CAWSAYNEQFF. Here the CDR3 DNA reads TGTGCCTGGAGTGCCTACAATGAGCAGTTCTTC.